This TCR beta chain stems from a study of T cells in Graves' hyperthyroidism and ophthalmopathy. This clonotype appeared a few times. V was cut by 0 bases and J by 2 bases, with 14 bases left in between. The CDR3 is made up of 15 amino acids. CDR1 is DFQATT and CDR2 is SNEGSKA in the germline V gene (reference sequence). Regions amplified from RNA transcripts were the TCR beta CDR3 regions. An initial round of RT-PCR targeting the TCR CDR3 relied on the HTBI primer set. TCRdb ran MiXCR on the multiplex PCR reads and lists one entry per CDR3 protein. The table includes hundreds of thousands of distinct CDR3 sequences, just under 45% detected once.

This clonotype was obtained from an adult man with Graves' disease, either hyperthyroidism or ophthalmopathy (not recorded which). The specimen sequenced was peripheral blood or thyroid tissue (not recorded which). The chain joins TRBV20-1 to TRBJ2-7, with no clear D. The CDR3 DNA sequence: TGCAGTGCTAGAGATCTTGGGCAGATAACCTACGAGCAGTACTTC. Translated: CSARDLGQITYEQYF.